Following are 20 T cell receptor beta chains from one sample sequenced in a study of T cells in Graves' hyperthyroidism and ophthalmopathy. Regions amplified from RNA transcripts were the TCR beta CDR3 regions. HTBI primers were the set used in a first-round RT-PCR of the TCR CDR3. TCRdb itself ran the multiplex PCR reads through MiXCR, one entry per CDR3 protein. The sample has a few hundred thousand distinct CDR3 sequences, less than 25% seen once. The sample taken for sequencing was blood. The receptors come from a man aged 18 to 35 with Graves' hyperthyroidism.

The CDR3 DNA reads TGTGCCTGGAGTGTCCTGGGGAGCGGTCAAGAGACCCAGTACTTC. The encoded protein is CAWSVLGSGQETQYF. V gene TRBV30 combines with J gene TRBJ2-5, with D tentatively TRBD2 (5 bases). Germline V gives CDR1 GTSNPN, CDR2 SVGIG (reference sequence). The CDR3 extends over 15 amino acids. Trimming stripped 0 bases from V and 2 bases from J, with 13 bases between.

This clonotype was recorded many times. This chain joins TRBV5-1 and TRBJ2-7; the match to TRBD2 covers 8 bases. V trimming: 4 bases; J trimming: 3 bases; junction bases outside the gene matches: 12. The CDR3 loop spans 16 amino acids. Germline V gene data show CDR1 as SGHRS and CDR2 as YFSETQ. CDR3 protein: CASSPVVVAGSYEQYF. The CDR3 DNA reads TGCGCCAGCAGCCCCGTGGTGGTAGCGGGGAGCTACGAGCAGTACTTC.

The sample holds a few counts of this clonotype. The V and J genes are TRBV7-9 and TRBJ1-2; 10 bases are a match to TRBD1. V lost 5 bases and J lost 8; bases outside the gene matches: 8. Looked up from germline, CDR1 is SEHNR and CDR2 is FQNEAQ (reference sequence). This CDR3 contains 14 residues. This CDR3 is CASSLDRGHGGYTF. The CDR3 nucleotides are TGTGCCAGCAGCCTAGACAGGGGGCATGGAGGCTACACCTTC.

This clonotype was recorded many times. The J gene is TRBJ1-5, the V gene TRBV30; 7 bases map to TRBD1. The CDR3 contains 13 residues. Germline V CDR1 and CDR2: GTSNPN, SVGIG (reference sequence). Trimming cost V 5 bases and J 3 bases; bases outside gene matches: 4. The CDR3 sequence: CAWVTGYNQPQHF. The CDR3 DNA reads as TGTGCCTGGGTGACAGGGTACAATCAGCCCCAGCATTTT.

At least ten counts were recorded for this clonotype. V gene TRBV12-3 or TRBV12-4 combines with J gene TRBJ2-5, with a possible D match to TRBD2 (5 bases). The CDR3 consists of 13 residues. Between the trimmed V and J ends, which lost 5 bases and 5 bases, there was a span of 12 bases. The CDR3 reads CASSDYPGETQYF. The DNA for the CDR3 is TGTGCCAGCAGTGACTACCCGGGGGAGACCCAGTACTTC.

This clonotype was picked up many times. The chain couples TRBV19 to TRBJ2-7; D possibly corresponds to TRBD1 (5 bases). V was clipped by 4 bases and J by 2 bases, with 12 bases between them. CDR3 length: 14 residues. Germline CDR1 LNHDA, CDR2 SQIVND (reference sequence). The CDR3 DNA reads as TGTGCCAGTAGTAATAGACAGAACCCCTACGAGCAGTACTTC. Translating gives CASSNRQNPYEQYF.

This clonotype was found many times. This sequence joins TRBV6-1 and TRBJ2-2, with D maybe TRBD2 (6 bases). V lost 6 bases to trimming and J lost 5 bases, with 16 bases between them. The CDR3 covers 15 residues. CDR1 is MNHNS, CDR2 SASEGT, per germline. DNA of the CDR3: TGTGCCAGCAGCCCCGCGGGATGGGAAACCGGGGAGCTGTTTTTT. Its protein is CASSPAGWETGELFF.

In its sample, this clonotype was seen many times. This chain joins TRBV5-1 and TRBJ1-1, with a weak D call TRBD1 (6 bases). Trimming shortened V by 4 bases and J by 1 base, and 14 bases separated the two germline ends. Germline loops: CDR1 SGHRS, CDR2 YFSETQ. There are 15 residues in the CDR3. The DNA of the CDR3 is TGCGCCAGCAGCCCTCCGGGGGGCGAGAACACTGAAGCTTTCTTT. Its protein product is CASSPPGGENTEAFF.

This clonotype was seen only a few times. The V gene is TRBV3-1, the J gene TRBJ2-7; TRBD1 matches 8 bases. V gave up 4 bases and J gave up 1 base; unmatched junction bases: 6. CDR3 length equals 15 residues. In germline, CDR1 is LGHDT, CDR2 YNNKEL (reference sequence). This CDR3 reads CASSPAGGYSYEQYF. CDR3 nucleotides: TGTGCCAGCAGCCCCGCAGGGGGCTATTCCTACGAGCAGTACTTC.

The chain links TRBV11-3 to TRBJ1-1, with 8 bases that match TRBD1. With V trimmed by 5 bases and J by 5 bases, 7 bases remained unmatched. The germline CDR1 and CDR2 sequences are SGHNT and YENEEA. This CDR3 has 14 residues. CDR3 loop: CASSVPTGGTEAFF. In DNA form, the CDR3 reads TGTGCCAGCAGCGTTCCAACAGGGGGGACTGAAGCTTTCTTT.

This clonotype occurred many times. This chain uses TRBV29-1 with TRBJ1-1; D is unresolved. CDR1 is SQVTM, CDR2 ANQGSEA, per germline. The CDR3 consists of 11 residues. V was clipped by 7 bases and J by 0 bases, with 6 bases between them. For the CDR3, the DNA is TGCAGCGGGGAAATGAACACTGAAGCTTTCTTT. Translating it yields CSGEMNTEAFF.

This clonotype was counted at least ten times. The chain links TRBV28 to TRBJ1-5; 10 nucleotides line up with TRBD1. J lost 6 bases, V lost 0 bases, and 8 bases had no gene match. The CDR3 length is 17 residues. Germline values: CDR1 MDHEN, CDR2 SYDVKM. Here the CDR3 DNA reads TGTGCCAGCAGTTTATGGGTGGGACAGGGGCTCGGTCAGCCCCAGCATTTT. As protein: CASSLWVGQGLGQPQHF.

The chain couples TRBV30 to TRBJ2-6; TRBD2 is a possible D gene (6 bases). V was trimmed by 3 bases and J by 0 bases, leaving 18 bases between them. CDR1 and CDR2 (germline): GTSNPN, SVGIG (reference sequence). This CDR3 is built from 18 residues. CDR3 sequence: CAWRDFGGMSSGANVLTF. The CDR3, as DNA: TGTGCCTGGAGGGACTTTGGAGGGATGAGCTCTGGGGCCAACGTCCTGACTTTC.

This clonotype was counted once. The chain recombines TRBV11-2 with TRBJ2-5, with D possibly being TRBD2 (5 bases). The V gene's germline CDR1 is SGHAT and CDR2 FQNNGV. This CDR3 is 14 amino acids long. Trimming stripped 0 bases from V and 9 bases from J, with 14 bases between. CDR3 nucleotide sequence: TGTGCCAGCAGCTTAGAAGGTCCAAGAGGGTCCCAGTACTTC. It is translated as CASSLEGPRGSQYF.

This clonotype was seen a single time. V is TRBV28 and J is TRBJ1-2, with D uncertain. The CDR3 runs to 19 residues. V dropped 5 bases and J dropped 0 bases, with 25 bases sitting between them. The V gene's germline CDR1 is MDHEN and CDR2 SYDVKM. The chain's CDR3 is CASSPPVWRGSTSNYGYTF. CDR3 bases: TGTGCCAGCAGTCCTCCCGTGTGGCGAGGCAGCACCTCTAACTATGGCTACACCTTC.

This chain's CDR3 is CASSPYLAGVKETQYF. Written as DNA, the CDR3 is TGTGCCAGCAGCCCTTACCTAGCGGGGGTAAAGGAGACCCAGTACTTC. V usage is TRBV3-1 and J usage is TRBJ2-5; 10 bases map to TRBD2. This CDR3 contains 16 residues. V lost 4 bases to trimming and J lost 5 bases; unmatched junction nucleotides: 10. Germline loops: CDR1 LGHDT, CDR2 YNNKEL (reference sequence).

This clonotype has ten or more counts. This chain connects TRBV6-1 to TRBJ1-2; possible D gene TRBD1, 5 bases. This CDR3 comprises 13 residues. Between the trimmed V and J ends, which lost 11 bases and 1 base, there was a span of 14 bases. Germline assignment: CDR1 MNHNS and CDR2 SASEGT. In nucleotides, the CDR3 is TGTGCCTCCCGGGACGGAGGTAACTATGGCTACACCTTC. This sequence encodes CASRDGGNYGYTF.

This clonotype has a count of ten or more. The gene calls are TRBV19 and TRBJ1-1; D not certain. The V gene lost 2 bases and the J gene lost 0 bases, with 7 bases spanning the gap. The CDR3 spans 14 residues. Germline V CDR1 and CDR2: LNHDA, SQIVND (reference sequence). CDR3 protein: CASSITGLNTEAFF. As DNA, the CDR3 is TGTGCCAGTAGTATAACGGGGTTGAACACTGAAGCTTTCTTT.

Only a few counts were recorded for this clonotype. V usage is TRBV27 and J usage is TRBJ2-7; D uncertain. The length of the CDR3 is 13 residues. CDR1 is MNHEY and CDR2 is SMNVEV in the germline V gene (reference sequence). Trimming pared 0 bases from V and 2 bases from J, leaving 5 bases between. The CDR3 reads CASSLSAAYEQYF. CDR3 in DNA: TGTGCCAGCAGTTTATCAGCCGCCTACGAGCAGTACTTC.

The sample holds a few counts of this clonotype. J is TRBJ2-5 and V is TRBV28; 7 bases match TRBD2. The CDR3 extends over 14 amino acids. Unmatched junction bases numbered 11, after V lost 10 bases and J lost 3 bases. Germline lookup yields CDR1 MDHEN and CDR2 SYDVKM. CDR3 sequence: CATSEGRGKETQYF. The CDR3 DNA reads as TGTGCCACCTCCGAGGGGCGGGGGAAAGAGACCCAGTACTTC. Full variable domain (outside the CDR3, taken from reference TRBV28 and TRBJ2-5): DVKVTQSSRYLVKRTGEKVFLECVQDMDHENMFWYRQDPGLGLRLIYFSYDVKMKEKGDIPEGYSVSREKKERFSLILESASTNQTSMYLCATSEGRGKETQYFGPGTRLLVL.